This TCR beta chain was observed in a study of PD-1 blockade in classical Hodgkin lymphoma. Overall study results and limits: Unlike CD8+ TCR diversity, which did not rise significantly by C4D1, CD4+ TCR diversity did.

Time point specified: cycle 4 day 1 (C4D1), after about 6 weeks of nivolumab. All patients relapsed after autologous stem cell transplantation, and brentuximab vedotin exposure varied. A note on this clone: Its matching antigen is unknown.

The CDR3 consists of 14 residues. Between the trimmed V and J ends, which lost 5 bases and 3 bases, there was a span of 11 bases. CDR1 and CDR2 from the germline V gene are MNHEY and SMNVEV (reference sequence). Libraries were prepared by immunoSEQ multiplex PCR; TCRdb keeps only in-frame clonotypes and omits some of them. The sample holds roughly 50,000 clones, roughly 86% seen once. Sequenced here: peripheral blood mononuclear cells (PBMCs), sampled before the fourth cycle of nivolumab. This chain connects TRBV27 to TRBJ1-5; a weak D match, TRBD1 (5 bases). This sequence originates from a human donor with classical Hodgkin lymphoma. The CDR3 bases are TGTGCCAGCAGTCCATTGACAGCCAATCAGCCCCAGCATTTT. Protein: CASSPLTANQPQHF.